The source of this T cell receptor beta chain is a study of cytomegalovirus exposure and HLA in healthy donors. Vbeta (60) and Jbeta (13) primers were used in the PCR. TCRdb keeps only in-frame clones here, not all; method: immunoSEQ multiplex PCR. The sample shows some 130,000 clones, about 80% of them seen only once. This clone was counted ten times or more. At the DNA level, this CDR3 is encoded by other sequences in the same sample as well. The CDR3 is 15 amino acids. The J segment lost 2 bases and the V segment lost 4 bases, leaving 6 bases of the junction unmatched. Germline assignment: CDR1 MRHNA and CDR2 SNTAGT.

V usage is TRBV6-4 and J usage is TRBJ2-3; 7 bases fit TRBD2. The sample was PBMCs. This receptor was taken from a young man in good health and CMV-seronegative. The CDR3 bases are TGTGCCAGCAGTGCGGCTAGCGGATCCACAGATACGCAGTATTTT. Translation: CASSAASGSTDTQYF.